This T cell receptor (beta chain) stems from a study of CD8 T cells in Susac syndrome. The CDR3 consists of 14 residues. Germline CDR1 SGDLS, CDR2 YYNGEE. On this clonotype itself: A junction end diverges from the germline sequence, so it may reflect a read error.

A quantity of about 0.5 to 1 ug RNA underwent reverse transcription using random hexamers. TCRdb re-analysed the immunoSEQ multiplex PCR reads in MiXCR, keeping a single row per CDR3 protein. The table records about 150,000 distinct CDR3 sequences, about 95% of them present only once. The chain couples TRBV9 to TRBJ2-7; no clear D. Sequencing was done on a sample of CD4+ T cells from PBMCs. The source is a human donor with Susac syndrome. For the CDR3, the DNA is TGTGCCAGCAGCGTAGCCCCTGACCAGAAGGTCCTCGACTTC. It is translated as CASSVAPDQKVLDF. The whole variable domain, filled in from reference TRBV9 and TRBJ2-7, reads DSGVTQTPKHLITATGQRVTLRCSPRSGDLSVYWYQQSLDQGLQFLIQYYNGEERAKGNILERFSAQQFPDLHSELNLSSLELGDSALYFCASSVAPDQKVLDFGPGTRLTVT.